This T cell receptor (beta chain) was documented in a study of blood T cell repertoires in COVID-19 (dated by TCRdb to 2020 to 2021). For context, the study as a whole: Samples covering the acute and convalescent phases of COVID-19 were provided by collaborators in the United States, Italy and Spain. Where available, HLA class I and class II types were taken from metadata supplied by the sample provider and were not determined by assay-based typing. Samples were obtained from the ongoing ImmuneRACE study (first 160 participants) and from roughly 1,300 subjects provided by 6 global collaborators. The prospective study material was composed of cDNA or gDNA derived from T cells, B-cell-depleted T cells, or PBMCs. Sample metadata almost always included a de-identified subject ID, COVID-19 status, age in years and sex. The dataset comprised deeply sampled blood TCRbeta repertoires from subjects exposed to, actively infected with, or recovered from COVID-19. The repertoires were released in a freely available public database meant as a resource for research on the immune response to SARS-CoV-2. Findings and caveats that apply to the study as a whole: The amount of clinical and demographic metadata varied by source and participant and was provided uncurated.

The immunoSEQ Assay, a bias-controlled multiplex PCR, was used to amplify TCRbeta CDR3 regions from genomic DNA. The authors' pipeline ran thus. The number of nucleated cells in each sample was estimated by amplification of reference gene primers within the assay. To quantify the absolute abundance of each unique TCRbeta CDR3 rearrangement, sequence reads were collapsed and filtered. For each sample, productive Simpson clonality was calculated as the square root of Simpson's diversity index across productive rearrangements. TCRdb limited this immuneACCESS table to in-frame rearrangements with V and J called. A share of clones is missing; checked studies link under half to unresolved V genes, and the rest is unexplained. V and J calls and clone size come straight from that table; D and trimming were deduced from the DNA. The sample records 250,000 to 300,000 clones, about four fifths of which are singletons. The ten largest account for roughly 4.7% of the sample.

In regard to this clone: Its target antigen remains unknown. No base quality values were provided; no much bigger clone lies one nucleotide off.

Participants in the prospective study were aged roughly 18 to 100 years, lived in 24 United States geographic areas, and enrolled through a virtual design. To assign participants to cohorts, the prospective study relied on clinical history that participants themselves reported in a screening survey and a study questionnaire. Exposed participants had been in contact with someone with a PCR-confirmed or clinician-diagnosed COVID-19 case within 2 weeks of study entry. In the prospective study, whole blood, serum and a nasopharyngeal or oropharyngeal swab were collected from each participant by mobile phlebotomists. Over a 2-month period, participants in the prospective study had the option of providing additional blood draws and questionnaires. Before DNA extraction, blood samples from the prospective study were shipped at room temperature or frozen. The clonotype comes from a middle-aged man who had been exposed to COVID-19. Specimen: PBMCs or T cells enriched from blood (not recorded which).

In nucleotides, the sequence is TGTGCCAGCAGTAGGGACAGGTACTATGGCTACACCTTC. Protein translation: CASSRDRYYGYTF. Here the chain combines TRBV2 and TRBJ1-2, and 8 junctional nucleotides match TRBD1. Reading the germline V gene gives CDR1 SNHLY and CDR2 FYNNEI. Relative to germline, V is missing 5 bases and J is missing 3 bases, with 2 bases of the junction outside any gene match. Spanning cysteine to phenylalanine, the CDR3 consists of 13 amino acids. Solely the CDR3 DNA is kept, with 39 bases framed from the first base.